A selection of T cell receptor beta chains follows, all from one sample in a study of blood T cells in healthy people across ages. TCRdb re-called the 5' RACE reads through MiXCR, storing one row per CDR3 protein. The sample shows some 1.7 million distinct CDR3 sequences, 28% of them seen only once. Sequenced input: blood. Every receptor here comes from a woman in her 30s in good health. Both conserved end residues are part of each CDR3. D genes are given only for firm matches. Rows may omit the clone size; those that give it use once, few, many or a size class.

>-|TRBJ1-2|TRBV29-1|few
CSARRDPPGYTF
TGCAGCGCCCGACGGGATCCTCCTGGGTACACCTTC
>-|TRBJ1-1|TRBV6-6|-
CASAFDASQSKAFF
TGTGCCAGCGCCTTCGACGCGTCTCAGTCTAAAGCTTTCTTT
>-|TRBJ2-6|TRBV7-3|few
CASSLRQQFGANVLTF
TGTGCCAGCAGCTTAAGACAGCAGTTTGGGGCCAACGTCCTGACTTTC
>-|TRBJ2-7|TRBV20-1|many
CSARDRISGGNYEQYF
TGCAGTGCTAGAGATCGGATAAGTGGGGGTAACTACGAGCAGTACTTC
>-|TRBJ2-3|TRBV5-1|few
CASSYGQTGRLDTQYF
TGCGCCAGCAGCTACGGACAGACGGGACGCTTAGATACGCAGTATTTT
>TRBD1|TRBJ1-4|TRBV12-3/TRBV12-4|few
CASSLADRGPAKLFF
TGTGCCAGCAGTTTAGCGGACAGGGGGCCGGCAAAACTGTTTTTT
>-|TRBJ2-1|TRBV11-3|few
CASSLAMVGYNEQFF
TGTGCCAGCAGCTTAGCCATGGTAGGCTACAATGAGCAGTTCTTC
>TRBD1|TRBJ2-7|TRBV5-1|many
CASSLSGQAGFYEQYF
TGCGCCAGCAGCTTGTCCGGACAGGCAGGATTCTACGAGCAGTACTTC
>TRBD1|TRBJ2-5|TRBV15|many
CATSRDGTGSMETQYF
TGTGCCACCAGCAGAGATGGGACAGGGAGTATGGAGACCCAGTACTTC
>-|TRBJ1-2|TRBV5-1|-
CASSLNLNYGYTF
TGCGCCAGCAGCCTAAACCTTAACTATGGCTACACCTTC
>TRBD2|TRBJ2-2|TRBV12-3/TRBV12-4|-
CASRLSGGNTGELFF
TGTGCCAGCAGACTTAGCGGGGGGAACACCGGGGAGCTGTTTTTT
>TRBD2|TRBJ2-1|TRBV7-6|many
CASSSGLGVSYNEQFF
TGTGCCAGCAGCTCCGGACTAGGGGTCAGCTACAATGAGCAGTTCTTC
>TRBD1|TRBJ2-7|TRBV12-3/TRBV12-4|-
CASSPPRQGDSYEQYF
TGTGCCAGCAGTCCCCCCCGACAGGGCGACTCCTACGAGCAGTACTTC
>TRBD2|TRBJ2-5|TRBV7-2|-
CVSSLLAGGEGTQYF
TGTGTCAGCAGTTTACTAGCGGGAGGCGAGGGGACCCAGTACTTC
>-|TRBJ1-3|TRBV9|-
CASSEEGRSTIYF
TGTGCCAGCAGCGAGGAAGGCAGGAGCACCATATATTTT
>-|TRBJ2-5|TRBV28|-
CASSNPGPRTQYF
TGTGCCAGTAGCAATCCGGGCCCTCGGACCCAGTACTTC
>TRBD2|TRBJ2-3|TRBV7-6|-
CASSLAGTSADMQYF
TGTGCCAGCAGCTTAGCTGGGACTAGCGCCGATATGCAGTATTTT
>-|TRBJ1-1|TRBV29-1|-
CSVVSGTLSNTEAFF
TGCAGCGTTGTTTCCGGGACCCTTTCAAACACTGAAGCTTTCTTT
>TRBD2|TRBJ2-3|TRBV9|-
CASSVGTSPDTQYF
TGTGCCAGCAGCGTCGGGACTAGCCCGGATACGCAGTATTTT
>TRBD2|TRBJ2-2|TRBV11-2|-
CASSLHVSLAEGGTGELFF
TGTGCCAGCAGCTTACATGTTAGCCTAGCGGAAGGAGGTACCGGCGAGCTGTTTTTT
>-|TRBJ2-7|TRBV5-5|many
CASSRDFFSSYEQYF
TGTGCCAGCAGCCGGGACTTTTTTAGCTCCTACGAGCAGTACTTC
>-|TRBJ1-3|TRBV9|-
CASSVELSGNTIYF
TGTGCCAGCAGCGTGGAACTCTCTGGAAACACCATATATTTT
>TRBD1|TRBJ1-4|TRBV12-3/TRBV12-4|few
CASRPDRGGEKLFF
TGTGCCAGCAGACCAGACAGGGGTGGAGAAAAACTGTTTTTT
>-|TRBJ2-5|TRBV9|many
CASSVTGMAETQYF
TGTGCCAGCAGCGTAACAGGGATGGCAGAGACCCAGTACTTC
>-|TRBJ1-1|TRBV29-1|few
CSVEGPGTNTEAFF
TGCAGCGTTGAAGGGCCGGGAACTAACACTGAAGCTTTCTTT
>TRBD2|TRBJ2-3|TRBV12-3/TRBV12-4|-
CASSLSGAVTYF
TGTGCCAGCAGCCTAAGCGGGGCGGTGACGTATTTT
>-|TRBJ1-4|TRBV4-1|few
CASSQDGAGRTNEKLFF
TGCGCCAGCAGCCAAGATGGGGCAGGCCGCACTAATGAAAAACTGTTTTTT
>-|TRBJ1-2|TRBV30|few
CAWSLTTNSGYTF
TGTGCCTGGAGCTTAACGACGAACTCTGGCTACACCTTC
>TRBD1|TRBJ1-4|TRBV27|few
CASSLRQGRVTNEKLFF
TGTGCCAGCAGTTTACGACAGGGACGGGTAACTAATGAAAAACTGTTTTTT
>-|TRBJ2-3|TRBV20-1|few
CSARGLPSTDTQYF
TGCAGTGCTAGAGGATTACCTAGCACAGATACGCAGTATTTT
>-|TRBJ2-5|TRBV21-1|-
CASSPFGWGGGPQETQYF
TGTGCCAGCAGCCCATTCGGGTGGGGGGGCGGACCCCAAGAGACCCAGTACTTC
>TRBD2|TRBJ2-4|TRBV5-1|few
CASREGPIAKNIQYF
TGCGCCAGCCGGGAGGGTCCCATAGCCAAAAACATTCAGTACTTC
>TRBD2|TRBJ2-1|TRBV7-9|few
CASSQVELAGGLSQFF
TGTGCCAGCAGCCAAGTTGAACTAGCGGGAGGGCTTTCGCAGTTCTTC
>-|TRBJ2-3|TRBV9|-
CASSVRGDYDTQYF
TGTGCCAGTAGCGTAAGGGGGGACTACGATACGCAGTATTTT
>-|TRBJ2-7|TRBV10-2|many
CASSELGIIYEQYF
TGCGCCAGCAGTGAGCTGGGGATTATCTACGAGCAGTACTTC
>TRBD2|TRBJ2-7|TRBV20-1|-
CSARGLAGDNSYNEQYF
TGCAGTGCTAGGGGACTAGCGGGAGATAACTCCTACAATGAGCAGTACTTC
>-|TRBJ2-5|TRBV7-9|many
CASSRGGEQETQYF
TGTGCCAGCAGCCGAGGGGGTGAACAAGAGACCCAGTACTTC
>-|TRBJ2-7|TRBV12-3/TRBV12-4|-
CASSLFGLIDYEPYF
TGTGCCAGCAGTTTATTCGGACTGATTGACTACGAGCCGTACTTC
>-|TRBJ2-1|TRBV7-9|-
CASSLKGLQDEQFF
TGTGCCAGCAGCTTAAAGGGTTTACAGGATGAGCAGTTCTTC
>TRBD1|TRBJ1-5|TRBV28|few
CASSFSGDSGPPPQHF
TGTGCCAGCAGTTTTTCAGGGGACAGCGGGCCACCGCCCCAGCATTTT
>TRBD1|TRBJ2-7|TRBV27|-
CASIGDSIYEQYF
TGTGCCAGCATCGGGGACAGTATCTACGAGCAGTACTTC
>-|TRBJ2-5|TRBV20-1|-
CSARVQGTQYF
TGCAGTGCTAGAGTCCAGGGGACCCAGTACTTC
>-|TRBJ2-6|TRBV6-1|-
CASGHRGPTSGANVLTF
TGTGCCAGCGGACATAGGGGACCGACCTCTGGGGCCAACGTCCTGACTTTC
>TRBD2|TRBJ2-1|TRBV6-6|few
CASKGSGINEQFF
TGTGCCAGCAAGGGTAGCGGGATCAATGAGCAGTTCTTC
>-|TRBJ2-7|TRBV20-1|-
CSARAPRGPYEQYF
TGCAGTGCTAGAGCGCCCCGAGGACCTTACGAGCAGTACTTC
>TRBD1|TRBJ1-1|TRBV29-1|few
CSVESRGGDFTEAFF
TGCAGCGTTGAATCTAGAGGGGGCGATTTTACTGAAGCTTTCTTT
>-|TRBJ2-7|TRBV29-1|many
CSVNFGTQSEQYF
TGCAGCGTGAACTTCGGGACCCAAAGCGAGCAGTACTTC